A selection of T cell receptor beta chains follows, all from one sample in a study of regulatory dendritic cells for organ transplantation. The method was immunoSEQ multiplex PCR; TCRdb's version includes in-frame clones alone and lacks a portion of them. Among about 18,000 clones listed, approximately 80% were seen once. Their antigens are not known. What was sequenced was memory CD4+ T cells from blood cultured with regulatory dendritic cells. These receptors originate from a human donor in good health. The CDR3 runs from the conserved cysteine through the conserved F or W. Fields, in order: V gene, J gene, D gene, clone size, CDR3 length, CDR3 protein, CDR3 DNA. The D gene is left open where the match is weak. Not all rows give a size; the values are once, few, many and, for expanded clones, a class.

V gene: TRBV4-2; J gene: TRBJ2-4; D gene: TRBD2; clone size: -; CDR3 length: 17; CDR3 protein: CASSQEVGGRSKNIQYF; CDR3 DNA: TGTGCCAGCAGCCAAGAAGTGGGAGGGCGGTCCAAAAACATTCAGTACTTC
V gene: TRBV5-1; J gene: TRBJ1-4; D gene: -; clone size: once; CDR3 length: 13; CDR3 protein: CASSLEPGQKLFF; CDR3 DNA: TGCGCCAGCAGCTTGGAGCCAGGGCAAAAACTGTTTTTT
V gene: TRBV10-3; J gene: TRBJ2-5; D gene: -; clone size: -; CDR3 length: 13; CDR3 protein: CAIMAGAGETQYF; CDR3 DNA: TGTGCCATCATGGCGGGGGCAGGGGAGACCCAGTACTTC
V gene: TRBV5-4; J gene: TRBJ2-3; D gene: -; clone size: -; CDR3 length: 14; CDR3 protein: CASSLVSGADTQYF; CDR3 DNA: TGTGCCAGCAGCTTGGTGTCGGGAGCAGATACGCAGTATTTT
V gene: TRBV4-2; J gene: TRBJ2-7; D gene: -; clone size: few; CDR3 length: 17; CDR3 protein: CASSQDSDGQGSYEQYF; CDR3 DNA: TGTGCCAGCAGCCAAGACTCAGATGGTCAGGGTTCCTACGAGCAGTACTTC
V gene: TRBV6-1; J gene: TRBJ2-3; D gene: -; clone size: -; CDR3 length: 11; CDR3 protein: CASSEMNTQYF; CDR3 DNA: TGTGCCAGCAGTGAAATGAATACGCAGTATTTT
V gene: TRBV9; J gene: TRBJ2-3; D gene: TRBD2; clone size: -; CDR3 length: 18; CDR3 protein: CASSFGTSGGLSTDTQYF; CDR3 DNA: TGTGCCAGCAGCTTCGGGACTAGCGGGGGCCTTAGCACAGATACGCAGTATTTT
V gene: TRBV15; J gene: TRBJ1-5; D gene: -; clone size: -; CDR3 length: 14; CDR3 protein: CATSRDPGLEPQHF; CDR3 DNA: TGTGCCACCAGCAGAGATCCCGGTCTGGAGCCCCAGCATTTT
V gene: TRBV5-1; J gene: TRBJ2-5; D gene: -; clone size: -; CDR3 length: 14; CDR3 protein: CASSLAQGQETQYF; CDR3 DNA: TGCGCCAGCAGCTTGGCCCAGGGTCAAGAGACCCAGTACTTC
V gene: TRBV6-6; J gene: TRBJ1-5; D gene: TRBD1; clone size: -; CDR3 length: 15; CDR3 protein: CASSYATGGSQPQHF; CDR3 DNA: TGTGCCAGCAGTTACGCAACAGGGGGGAGCCAGCCCCAGCATTTT
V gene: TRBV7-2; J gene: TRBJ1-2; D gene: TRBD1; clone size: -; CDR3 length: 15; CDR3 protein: CASSSNRGLGDGYTF; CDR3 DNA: TGTGCCAGCAGCTCAAACAGGGGGCTCGGGGATGGCTACACCTTC
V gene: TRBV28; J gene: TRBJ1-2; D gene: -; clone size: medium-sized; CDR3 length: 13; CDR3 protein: CASTTIPNHGYTF; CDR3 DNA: TGTGCCAGCACGACAATCCCCAATCATGGCTACACCTTC
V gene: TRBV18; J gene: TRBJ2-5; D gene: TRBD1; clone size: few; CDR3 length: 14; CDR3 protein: CASGDRVVEETQYF; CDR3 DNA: TGTGCCAGCGGAGACAGGGTGGTCGAAGAGACCCAGTACTTC
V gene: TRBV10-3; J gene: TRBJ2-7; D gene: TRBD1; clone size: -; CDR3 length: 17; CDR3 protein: CAIRAEGAAPSSYEQYF; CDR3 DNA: TGTGCCATCAGGGCCGAGGGGGCTGCGCCCAGCTCCTACGAGCAGTACTTC
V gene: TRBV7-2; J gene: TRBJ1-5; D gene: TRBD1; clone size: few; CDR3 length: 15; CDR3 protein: CASSIQTGARQPQHF; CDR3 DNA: TGTGCCAGCAGCATTCAGACAGGGGCGCGGCAGCCCCAGCATTTT